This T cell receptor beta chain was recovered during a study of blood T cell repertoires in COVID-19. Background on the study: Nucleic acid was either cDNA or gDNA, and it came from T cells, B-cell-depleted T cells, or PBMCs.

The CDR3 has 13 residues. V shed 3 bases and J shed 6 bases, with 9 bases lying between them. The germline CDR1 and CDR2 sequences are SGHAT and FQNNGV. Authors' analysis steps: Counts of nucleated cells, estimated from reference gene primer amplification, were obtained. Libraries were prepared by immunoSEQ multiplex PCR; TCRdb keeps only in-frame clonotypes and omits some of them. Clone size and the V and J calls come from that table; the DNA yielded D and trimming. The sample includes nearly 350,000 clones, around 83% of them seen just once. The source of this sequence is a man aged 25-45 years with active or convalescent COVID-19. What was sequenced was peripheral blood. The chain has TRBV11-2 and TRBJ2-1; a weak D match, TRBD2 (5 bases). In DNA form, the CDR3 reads TGTGCCAGCAGCTTTCGTACTAGCAATGAGCAGTTCTTC. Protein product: CASSFRTSNEQFF.